Each of the 25 T cell receptor beta chains below was sequenced from the same sample in a study of blood T cell repertoires in COVID-19. Only in-frame clones appear in the TCRdb table, and some are missing; sequencing was by immunoSEQ multiplex PCR. The profile shows approximately 100,000 clones, roughly 85% of them singletons. The specimen was peripheral blood. These TCRs come from a woman aged 70-85 years with active or convalescent COVID-19.

The V call is TRBV19, the J call TRBJ2-5; tentative D call: TRBD1 (6 bases). CDR3 length equals 15 residues. CDR1 and CDR2 (germline): LNHDA, SQIVND (reference sequence). Trimming cost V 2 bases and J 5 bases, with 15 bases left between them. The CDR3, as DNA: TGTGCCAGTAGTATACGAAAGGGGACATGGGAGACCCAGTACTTC. Translating it yields CASSIRKGTWETQYF. Full variable domain (outside the CDR3, taken from reference TRBV19 and TRBJ2-5): DGGITQSPKYLFRKEGQNVTLSCEQNLNHDAMYWYRQDPGQGLRLIYYSQIVNDFQKGDIAEGYSVSREKKESFPLTVTSAQKNPTAFYLCASSIRKGTWETQYFGPGTRLLVL.

This clone showed up just once. V gene TRBV6-2 or TRBV6-3 combines with J gene TRBJ2-2, with 14 positions matching TRBD2. This CDR3 has 15 residues. Trimming cost V 6 bases and J 6 bases; bases outside gene matches: 3. Germline lookup yields CDR1 MNHEY and CDR2 SVGEGT. The CDR3 nucleotides are TGTGCCAGCAGCCGGACTAGCGGGGGGTCCGGGGAGCTGTTTTTT. Amino acid sequence: CASSRTSGGSGELFF.

The gene calls are TRBV6-5 and TRBJ2-7; tentative D call: TRBD2 (6 bases). The length of the CDR3 is 15 residues. Germline CDR1 is MNHEY and CDR2 is SVGAGI. V gave up 4 bases and J gave up 2 bases, with 15 bases separating them. CDR3 amino acids: CASSSYGGAAYEQYF. The CDR3, as DNA: TGTGCCAGCAGTTCCTACGGCGGGGCCGCCTACGAGCAGTACTTC.

J is TRBJ1-5 and V is TRBV28; D gene ambiguous. In germline, CDR1 is MDHEN, CDR2 SYDVKM. The CDR3 extends over 13 amino acids. V shed 1 base and J shed 4 bases, with 5 bases lying between them. The CDR3 DNA reads TGTGCCAGCAGTTTATCTACTAATCAGCCCCAGCATTTT. It is translated as CASSLSTNQPQHF.

This clone has only one observation. This sequence joins TRBV11-2 and TRBJ1-2; no reliable D call. V lost 5 bases and J 7 bases, leaving 11 bases between the germline ends. The CDR3 covers 12 residues. From germline, CDR1 is SGHAT and CDR2 FQNNGV. CDR3 in amino acids: CASSPLGVGYTF. Here the CDR3 DNA reads TGTGCCAGCAGCCCCCTCGGGGTTGGCTACACCTTC.

The rearrangement uses TRBV5-1 and TRBJ1-6; 9 bases are a match to TRBD1. V lost 0 bases, J lost 9 bases, and 7 bases stayed unmatched. The CDR3 runs 16 residues. Germline V lookup: CDR1 SGHRS, CDR2 YFSETQ. The CDR3 reads CASSLDSGQGASPLHF. The CDR3 DNA is TGCGCCAGCAGCTTGGACTCGGGACAGGGTGCTTCACCCCTCCACTTT.

This chain uses TRBV9 with TRBJ1-6; a possible D gene is TRBD1 (5 bases). Germline CDR1 SGDLS, CDR2 YYNGEE. The ends were cut back, 0 bases at V and 8 bases at J, with 9 bases in the middle. This CDR3 contains 14 residues. The CDR3 region has the DNA TGTGCCAGCAGCGTAGTGTGGGGGGATTCACCCCTCCACTTT. This sequence encodes CASSVVWGDSPLHF.

V gene TRBV6-5 combines with J gene TRBJ1-1; a possible D gene is TRBD1 (6 bases). This CDR3 spans 14 amino acids. Germline V gene lookup returns CDR1 MNHEY and CDR2 SVGAGI. The ends were cut back, 2 bases at V and 7 bases at J, with 14 bases in the middle. The CDR3 DNA is TGTGCCAGCAGTTACGCGCCAGGGGTTTATGAAGCTTTCTTT. Protein: CASSYAPGVYEAFF.

J is TRBJ2-5 and V is TRBV4-1; TRBD1 aligns across 7 bases. This CDR3 is built from 16 residues. The junction had 10 bases not matched to a gene; V was cut back by 4 bases and J by 2 bases. Germline-derived CDR1 and CDR2 are MGHRA and YSYEKL. The DNA for the CDR3 is TGCGCCAGCAGCCCCGGGAACAGGGGAAATCAAGAGACCCAGTACTTC. Translation gives CASSPGNRGNQETQYF.

The rearrangement joins TRBV3-1 (or the pseudogene TRBV3-2) to TRBJ2-1, with TRBD2 identical over 7 bases. This CDR3 has 13 residues. Germline CDR1 reads LGHDT; CDR2 reads YNNKEL (reference sequence). The V and J ends lost 1 base and 8 bases, in that order; junction bases with no gene match: 2. The CDR3 loop reads CASSQGLADEQFF. The CDR3 DNA follows: TGTGCCAGCAGCCAAGGACTAGCTGATGAGCAGTTCTTC.

The rearrangement uses TRBV24-1 and TRBJ2-7; 7 bases fit TRBD1. V was pared by 7 bases and J by 5 bases, with 7 bases of the junction left unmatched. The CDR3 has 13 residues. Germline CDR1 reads KGHDR; CDR2 reads SFDVKD. The CDR3 is CATSPTGSDEQYF. In DNA, the CDR3 is TGTGCCACCAGCCCGACAGGGTCCGACGAGCAGTACTTC.

This clone was detected only a few times. The CDR3 DNA reads as TGTGCCAGCTCACCCGGCCAGGGGGTGGGTCAGCCCCAGCATTTT. Protein: CASSPGQGVGQPQHF. This chain joins TRBV18 and TRBJ1-5; 7 bases are a match to TRBD1. Germline lookup yields CDR1 KGHSH and CDR2 LQKENI. Trimming removed 3 bases from V and 6 bases from J; junction bases left unmatched: 8. The CDR3 runs to 15 residues. Filled out from reference TRBV18 and TRBJ1-5, the complete variable domain reads NAGVMQNPRHLVRRRGQEARLRCSPMKGHSHVYWYRQLPEEGLKFMVYLQKENIIDESGMPKERFSAEFPKEGPSILRIQQVVRGDSAAYFCASSPGQGVGQPQHFGDGTRLSIL.

The rearrangement uses TRBV6-2 or TRBV6-3 and TRBJ2-1, with D hard to call. The CDR3 loop spans 14 amino acids. Trimming took off 3 bases at V and 10 bases at J, with 16 bases between the two ends. The V gene's germline CDR1 is MNHEY and CDR2 SVGEGT. DNA for the CDR3: TGTGCCAGCAGTTATTCTGAGGTTTTTCGGGAGCAGTTCTTC. Encoded protein: CASSYSEVFREQFF.

The genes are TRBV7-2 and TRBJ1-6; D gene uncertain. V lost 5 bases and J lost 7, with 12 bases in between. This CDR3 is built from 14 residues. Germline CDR1 and CDR2: SGHTA and FQGNSA. The CDR3 DNA reads as TGTGCCAGCAGCCTAGGAGGGCGCAATTCACCCCTCCACTTT. Translation gives CASSLGGRNSPLHF.

This rearrangement joins TRBV28 to TRBJ1-6; no reliable D call. CDR3 size: 12 residues. Trimming removed 2 bases from V and 9 bases from J, with 5 bases in between. The germline CDR1 and CDR2 sequences are MDHEN and SYDVKM. The CDR3 region is CASSLAGSPLHF. As DNA, the CDR3 is TGTGCCAGCAGTTTAGCAGGTTCACCCCTCCACTTT.

J is TRBJ1-5 and V is TRBV28; D is unclear. The CDR3 consists of 12 residues. CDR1 and CDR2 from the germline V gene are MDHEN and SYDVKM. Trimming stripped 2 bases from V and 6 bases from J, with 5 bases between. CDR3 sequence reads: CASSLQSQPQHF. The CDR3 DNA is TGTGCCAGCAGTTTACAATCTCAGCCCCAGCATTTT.

The rearrangement links TRBV7-2 to TRBJ2-1; no reliable D call. From germline, CDR1 is SGHTA and CDR2 FQGNSA. CDR3 length: 13 amino acids. V lost 4 bases to trimming and J lost 2 bases, with 6 bases between them. CDR3 bases: TGTGCCAGCAGCTCAGGAACCTACAATGAGCAGTTCTTC. Translated: CASSSGTYNEQFF.

The chain uses TRBV6-5 and TRBJ2-2; 8 positions match TRBD1. J gave up 3 bases and V 2 bases, and 5 bases lay outside the gene matches. The germline CDR1 and CDR2 sequences are MNHEY and SVGAGI. There are 16 residues in the CDR3. This chain's CDR3 is CASSYRAGGDTGELFF. CDR3 coding DNA: TGTGCCAGCAGTTACCGGGCAGGGGGCGACACCGGGGAGCTGTTTTTT.

This clone has only one observation. The chain uses TRBV18 and TRBJ2-3, with TRBD2 matching 11 bases. Per the germline V gene, CDR1 is KGHSH and CDR2 is LQKENI. This CDR3 has 16 amino acids. The ends lost 2 bases at V and 4 bases at J; junction bases unmatched: 5. The CDR3, as DNA: TGTGCCAGCTCACCAATACTAGCGGGAGTCGCAGATACGCAGTATTTT. As protein: CASSPILAGVADTQYF.

This clone appeared a few times. The genes are TRBV24-1 and TRBJ1-4, with D perhaps TRBD1 (6 bases). Germline assignment: CDR1 KGHDR and CDR2 SFDVKD. Trimming stripped 9 bases from V and 4 bases from J, with 11 bases between. The CDR3 is made up of 13 amino acids. The CDR3 loop is CATQRGNNEKLFF. The CDR3 region has the DNA TGTGCCACCCAGAGGGGGAATAATGAAAAACTGTTTTTT.

CDR3 amino acids: CASSQGGLGGDTQYF. CDR3 DNA: TGCGCCAGCAGCCAAGGAGGACTGGGGGGGGATACGCAGTATTTT. The V gene is TRBV4-3, the J gene TRBJ2-3; 7 bases match TRBD2. This CDR3 has 15 amino acids. Trimming cost V 1 base and J 6 bases; bases outside gene matches: 7. Germline V lookup: CDR1 LGHNA, CDR2 YSLEER.

The V call is TRBV11-2, the J call TRBJ2-7; 12 bases agree with TRBD2. The V gene's germline CDR1 is SGHAT and CDR2 FQNNGV. Trimming at V came to 1 base and at J to 4 bases, leaving 2 bases not matched to a gene. The CDR3 spans 15 residues. CDR3 sequence reads: CASSLVGTSGYEQYF. The DNA for the CDR3 is TGTGCCAGCAGCTTAGTCGGGACTAGCGGGTACGAGCAGTACTTC. The full variable domain, completed using reference TRBV11-2 and TRBJ2-7, is EAGVAQSPRYKIIEKRQSVAFWCNPISGHATLYWYQQILGQGPKLLIQFQNNGVVDDSQLPKDRFSAERLKGVDSTLKIQPAKLEDSAVYLCASSLVGTSGYEQYFGPGTRLTVT.

V gene TRBV5-1 combines with J gene TRBJ1-5; the match to TRBD1 covers 8 bases. The CDR3 has 20 residues. The V gene end was trimmed by 0 bases and the J gene end by 3 bases; junction bases not matched to a gene: 17. CDR1 and CDR2 from the germline V gene are SGHRS and YFSETQ. CDR3 in amino acids: CASSLDGQGRGSSNNQPQHF. CDR3 coding DNA: TGCGCCAGCAGCTTGGACGGACAGGGCCGGGGTAGTTCGAACAATCAGCCCCAGCATTTT.

J is TRBJ2-5 and V is TRBV11-2; the match to TRBD2 covers 12 bases. This CDR3 region has 17 residues. The V gene end was trimmed by 3 bases and the J gene end by 4 bases; junction bases not matched to a gene: 9. Germline V gene lookup returns CDR1 SGHAT and CDR2 FQNNGV. CDR3 DNA sequence: TGTGCCAGCAGCTTTGGGCTAGCGGGAGGGTTGGGAGAGACCCAGTACTTC. Translation gives CASSFGLAGGLGETQYF.

Concerning this clone itself: Additional DNA sequences in this sample encode the identical CDR3. CDR3 protein: CASSLVGGRYNEQFF. In DNA form, the CDR3 reads TGCGCCAGCAGCTTGGTCGGGGGTCGGTACAATGAGCAGTTCTTC. The chain employs TRBV5-1 and TRBJ2-1, with D possibly matching TRBD2 (6 bases). V lost 0 bases and J 4 bases, leaving 11 bases between the germline ends. The CDR3 length is 15 residues. Germline CDR1 is SGHRS and CDR2 is YFSETQ. Together with reference TRBV5-1 and TRBJ2-1, the CDR3 gives the full variable domain: KAGVTQTPRYLIKTRGQQVTLSCSPISGHRSVSWYQQTPGQGLQFLFEYFSETQRNKGNFPGRFSGRQFSNSRSEMNVSTLELGDSALYLCASSLVGGRYNEQFFGPGTRLTVL.